This T cell receptor beta chain was obtained from a study of cytomegalovirus exposure and HLA in healthy donors. Primers included in the PCR were 60 Vbeta and 13 Jbeta primers. The assay was immunoSEQ multiplex PCR, and TCRdb's table has in-frame clones only and misses some. The table has nearly 110,000 clones, roughly 80% seen once; the top ten hold 3.5% to 4%. This CDR3 region has 16 residues. Looked up from germline, CDR1 is SGHVS and CDR2 is FNYEAQ. The trim removed 5 bases at V and 4 bases at J, leaving 8 bases unmatched. The sequenced sample was PBMCs. The V and J genes are TRBV7-6 and TRBJ2-7, with 13 bases aligning to TRBD2. This clonotype was sampled from a man in his 60s in good health and CMV-seronegative. The CDR3 sequence: CASSTPTSGGTYEQYF. The CDR3 DNA reads TGTGCCAGCAGCACACCGACTAGCGGGGGGACATACGAGCAGTACTTC.